This TCR beta chain was sequenced for a study of beta chain features in type 1 diabetes. For the study at large: Taken together, all samples contributed 107,917,701 examined sorted cells. General study results and limits: Moderate yet significant TCRB CDR3 shortening was seen in Type 1 diabetes patients in all four CD4+ subsets.

This clone was counted a few times. The antigen is undetermined. Reverse transcription of all isolated RNA meant that expressed TCRB transcripts were sequenced. Reads from naive, central memory and regulatory T cell samples averaged around 3.6 million. Here immunoSEQ multiplex PCR was the method, and the copy in TCRdb shows in-frame clones only, minus some. The table shows roughly 140,000 clones, with approximately 10% occurring only once. CDR1 and CDR2 (germline): ENHRY, SYGVKD. Trimming removed 6 bases from V and 4 bases from J; junction bases left unmatched: 5. The CDR3 spans 14 residues. J is TRBJ2-3 and V is TRBV10-3, with 9 bases lining up with TRBD2. Sample: central memory CD4+ T cells from blood. This clonotype was obtained from a man aged 30 to 39 with type 1 diabetes. DNA of the CDR3: TGTGCCATCAGGGGTAGCGGGAGCCCAGATACGCAGTATTTT. Protein: CAIRGSGSPDTQYF.